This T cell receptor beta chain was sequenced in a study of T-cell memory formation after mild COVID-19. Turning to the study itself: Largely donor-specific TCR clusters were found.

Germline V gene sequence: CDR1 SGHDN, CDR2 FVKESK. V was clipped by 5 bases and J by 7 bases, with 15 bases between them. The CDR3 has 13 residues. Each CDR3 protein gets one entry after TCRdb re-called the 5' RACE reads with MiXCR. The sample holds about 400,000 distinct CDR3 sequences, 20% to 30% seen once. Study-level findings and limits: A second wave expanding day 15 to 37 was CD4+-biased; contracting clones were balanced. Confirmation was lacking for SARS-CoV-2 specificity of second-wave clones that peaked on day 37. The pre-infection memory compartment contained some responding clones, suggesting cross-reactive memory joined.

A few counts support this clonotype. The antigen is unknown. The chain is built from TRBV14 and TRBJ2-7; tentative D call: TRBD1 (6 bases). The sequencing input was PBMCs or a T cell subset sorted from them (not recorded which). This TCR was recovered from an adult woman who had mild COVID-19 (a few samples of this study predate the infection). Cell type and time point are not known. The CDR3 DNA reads TGTGCCAGCAGCGCATTAGGCAGGGGTGAGCAGTACTTC. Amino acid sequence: CASSALGRGEQYF. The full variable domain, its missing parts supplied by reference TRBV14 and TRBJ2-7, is EAGVTQFPSHSVIEKGQTVTLRCDPISGHDNLYWYRRVMGKEIKFLLHFVKESKQDESGMPNNRFLAERTGGTYSTLKVQPAELEDSGVYFCASSALGRGEQYFGPGTRLTVT.